This T cell receptor (beta chain) emerged from a study of T cells in localized non-small cell lung cancer. Study results and limitations: Uninvolved adjacent lung showed the highest T cell clonality, exceeding tumor. Because researchers sequenced only one region of the tumor, heterogeneity is still possible. Turning up in adjacent lung were a median approximately 57 of the top 100 tumor clones. Those with higher blood T cell density had longer overall survival.

V gave up 6 bases and J gave up 7 bases; unmatched junction bases: 2. The length of the CDR3 is 11 residues. Germline lookup yields CDR1 MGHDK and CDR2 SYGVNS. A note on this clone: The antigen remains undetermined.

Here immunoSEQ multiplex PCR was the method, and the copy in TCRdb shows in-frame clones only, minus some. The sample holds 45,000 to 55,000 clones, roughly 80% seen once. The source is a man aged 35-75 years with stage I squamous cell lung carcinoma. Sequences were derived from peripheral blood, sampled before any cancer treatment. The chain joins TRBV25-1 to TRBJ2-7, with 8 positions matching TRBD1. CDR3 DNA: TGTGCCAGCAGCAGGGGGCAGGAGCAGTACTTC. Its protein product is CASSRGQEQYF.